This TCR beta chain was identified in a study of tumor and adjacent non-tumor tissue in lung cancer. General observations from the study: Tumor tissue had significantly higher TCR diversity than normal lung.

This CDR3 spans 12 amino acids. CDR1 and CDR2 from the germline V gene are SGHDT and YYEEEE. Trimming cost V 4 bases and J 11 bases, with 16 bases left between them. Comment on this clonotype: Its antigen is currently unknown.

The library came from three nested PCR rounds adapted from ARM-PCR protocols. TCRdb independently ran MiXCR on the multiplex PCR reads; one entry per CDR3 protein. This table holds roughly 81,000 distinct CDR3 sequences, around 57% found once. No cell sorting was done before RNA was extracted from the tissue. The specimen was lung tumor tissue. The clonotype comes from an older man with non-small cell lung cancer. This chain links TRBV5-6 with TRBJ2-7; D unresolved. The CDR3 protein is CASSMKAVREYF. CDR3 bases: TGTGCCAGCAGCATGAAGGCAGTGCGAGAGTACTTC.